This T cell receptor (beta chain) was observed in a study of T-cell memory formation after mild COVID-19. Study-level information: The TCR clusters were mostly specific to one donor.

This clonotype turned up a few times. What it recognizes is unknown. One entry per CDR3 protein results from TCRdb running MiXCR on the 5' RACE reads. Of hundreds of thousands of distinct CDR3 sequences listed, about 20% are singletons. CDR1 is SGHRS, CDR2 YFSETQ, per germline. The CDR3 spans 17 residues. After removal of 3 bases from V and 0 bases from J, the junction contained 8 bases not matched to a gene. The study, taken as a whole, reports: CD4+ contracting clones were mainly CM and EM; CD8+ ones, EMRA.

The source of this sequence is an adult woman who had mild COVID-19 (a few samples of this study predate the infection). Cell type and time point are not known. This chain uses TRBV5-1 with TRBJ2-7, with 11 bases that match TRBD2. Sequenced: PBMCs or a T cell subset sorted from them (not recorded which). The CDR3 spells CASSYSGLADSSYEQYF. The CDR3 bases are TGCGCCAGCAGCTACTCGGGACTAGCGGATAGCTCCTACGAGCAGTACTTC.